The rows below give T cell receptor beta chains drawn from one sample of a study of beta chain features in type 1 diabetes. Assay used: immunoSEQ multiplex PCR; TCRdb lists only in-frame clones, some missing. The table records 150,000 to 200,000 clones, almost 8% of them present only once. Specimen: central memory CD4+ T cells from blood. The receptors stem from a man aged 18-30 years with type 1 diabetes. The CDR3 runs from the conserved cysteine through the conserved F or W. Fields, in order: CDR3 DNA, CDR3 protein, clone size, V gene, CDR3 length, J gene, D gene. D genes are given only for firm matches. Expanded clones are given a class, and other clones once, few, many or no size at all.

TGTGCCTGGAGTCCGGGACAGGGATTTGGGGACACCATATATTTT,CAWSPGQGFGDTIYF,-,TRBV30,15,TRBJ1-3,TRBD1
TGTGCCTGGCAGACAGGGTGGCAAGATACGCAGTATTTT,CAWQTGWQDTQYF,few,TRBV30,13,TRBJ2-3,TRBD1
TGTGCTAGTGGTTTGACAACGGGACAGGGAAACAATGAGCAGTTCTTC,CASGLTTGQGNNEQFF,-,TRBV12-5,16,TRBJ2-1,TRBD1
TGTGCCAGCAGGCTTACCGGGACAGACCTTCAGCCCCAGCATTTT,CASRLTGTDLQPQHF,-,TRBV6-5,15,TRBJ1-5,TRBD1
TGTGCCAGCAGTCCCGCGAGAGGACAGCTATTCTCCTACGAGCAGTACTTC,CASSPARGQLFSYEQYF,-,TRBV27,17,TRBJ2-7,-
TGTGCCAGCAGCTTCGGGACAGGGGTCTTCTACGAGCAGTACTTC,CASSFGTGVFYEQYF,few,TRBV5-6,15,TRBJ2-7,TRBD1
TGCGCCAGCAGCTTAGATCAGGGGGCCTACGGCTATGGCTACACCTTC,CASSLDQGAYGYGYTF,-,TRBV5-1,16,TRBJ1-2,TRBD1
TGTGCCAGCAGTGAACAGGGGGCCTACAATGAGCAGTTCTTC,CASSEQGAYNEQFF,few,TRBV2,14,TRBJ2-1,TRBD1
TGCGCCAGCAGTGTAGCGGGGGGCACAGATACGCAGTATTTT,CASSVAGGTDTQYF,-,TRBV10-2,14,TRBJ2-3,TRBD2
TGTGCCTGGGGTGTGGGGACAGGGGGAGGCTACACCTTC,CAWGVGTGGGYTF,few,TRBV30,13,TRBJ1-2,TRBD1
TGTGCCGGAGGGCGGGAGAGCGCCGGGGGTGAGCAGTTCTTC,CAGGRESAGGEQFF,-,TRBV19,14,TRBJ2-1,TRBD2
TGTGCCAGCAGCCTGGGGCCGGGGGGAGATACGCAGTATTTT,CASSLGPGGDTQYF,few,TRBV7-2,14,TRBJ2-3,TRBD2
TGTGCCAGCAGCGGACAGGTCTATGGCTACACCTTC,CASSGQVYGYTF,-,TRBV6-5,12,TRBJ1-2,TRBD1
TGTGCCAGCAGCCCGGGACAGGGTTCCTACAATGAGCAGTTCTTC,CASSPGQGSYNEQFF,-,TRBV7-7,15,TRBJ2-1,TRBD1
TGTGCCAGCAGCTTGGGGACAGGGGGCTTCTACAATGAGCAGTTCTTC,CASSLGTGGFYNEQFF,few,TRBV9,16,TRBJ2-1,TRBD1
TGTGCCAGCAGCCTCCAGGGTGACAATCAGCCCCAGCATTTT,CASSLQGDNQPQHF,many,TRBV9,14,TRBJ1-5,-
TGCGCCAGCAGCCAGCGGGGCAGGGCGGACCAAGAGACCCAGTACTTC,CASSQRGRADQETQYF,few,TRBV5-1,16,TRBJ2-5,TRBD2
TGTGCCTGGAGTGTAAGGAGCTGGGGCAACTATGGCTACACCTTC,CAWSVRSWGNYGYTF,few,TRBV30,15,TRBJ1-2,-
TGCAGCGTGACGGGTTCAGCTAACTATGGCTACACCTTC,CSVTGSANYGYTF,few,TRBV29-1,13,TRBJ1-2,-
TGTGCCAGCAGTGTTCAGCAGGGGGACTATGGCTACACCTTC,CASSVQQGDYGYTF,few,TRBV2,14,TRBJ1-2,TRBD1
TGTGCCATCAGTGAGTCGACAGGCGCTGGAAACACCATATATTTT,CAISESTGAGNTIYF,-,TRBV10-3,15,TRBJ1-3,-
TGTGCCAGCTTTGAGTGGGAGAAAGAGACCCAGTACTTC,CASFEWEKETQYF,-,TRBV28,13,TRBJ2-5,-
TGTGCCAGCCTCAGACAGGGTTGGAATGAGCAGTTCTTC,CASLRQGWNEQFF,-,TRBV6-1,13,TRBJ2-1,TRBD1
TGTGCCAGCTCACCCGGACAGGGGGGCTCCTACGAGCAGTACTTC,CASSPGQGGSYEQYF,few,TRBV18,15,TRBJ2-7,TRBD1
TGCGCCAGCAGCTTGGCCGCGGGAGTAGGCTACGAGCAGTACTTC,CASSLAAGVGYEQYF,-,TRBV5-1,15,TRBJ2-7,TRBD2
TGTGCCAGCAGGACAGGGACCTATAGCACAGATACGCAGTATTTT,CASRTGTYSTDTQYF,few,TRBV27,15,TRBJ2-3,TRBD1
TGTGCCAGCAGCTTAGGTCCGGGAGGGTATGGCTACACCTTC,CASSLGPGGYGYTF,few,TRBV7-2,14,TRBJ1-2,-
TGTGCCACCAGCAGAGATCGGGGGGCGTACGAGCAGTACTTC,CATSRDRGAYEQYF,few,TRBV15,14,TRBJ2-7,-
TGTGCCTGGAGAGCAGTGGGGCCAGATACGCAGTATTTT,CAWRAVGPDTQYF,-,TRBV30,13,TRBJ2-3,-
TGTGCCAGCGGGCAATCTATAGATACGCAGTATTTT,CASGQSIDTQYF,-,TRBV7-2,12,TRBJ2-3,-
TGCGCCAGCAGCGGAGGACAGGGAAGGGAGGAGGAGCTGTTTTTT,CASSGGQGREEELFF,few,TRBV5-1,15,TRBJ2-2,TRBD1
TGTGCCAGCAGTTCCCAGGGAACCTCCTACGAGCAGTACTTC,CASSSQGTSYEQYF,once,TRBV2,14,TRBJ2-7,-
TGCGCCAGCAGCCCCTCTGGGACAGGCTGGACTGAAGCTTTCTTT,CASSPSGTGWTEAFF,few,TRBV4-3,15,TRBJ1-1,TRBD1
TGTGCCAGCATGAGGCGGGGATCCGGGGAAGAGACCCAGTACTTC,CASMRRGSGEETQYF,few,TRBV28,15,TRBJ2-5,-
TGTGCCAGCAGTGGATTTGGGGGCGTTCGGGAAAAACTGTTTTTT,CASSGFGGVREKLFF,-,TRBV6-5,15,TRBJ1-4,-
TGTGCCACCAGCAGGCCCGGACAGGTTAACGTCCTGACTTTC,CATSRPGQVNVLTF,many,TRBV15,14,TRBJ2-6,TRBD1
TGTGCCAGCAGTTTGGGGGGGCCAGGACAGGGAAGAGCTTTCTTT,CASSLGGPGQGRAFF,few,TRBV28,15,TRBJ1-1,TRBD1
TGTGCCAGCAGTCGGACAGGGGGTAACACTGAAGCTTTCTTT,CASSRTGGNTEAFF,-,TRBV6-1,14,TRBJ1-1,TRBD1